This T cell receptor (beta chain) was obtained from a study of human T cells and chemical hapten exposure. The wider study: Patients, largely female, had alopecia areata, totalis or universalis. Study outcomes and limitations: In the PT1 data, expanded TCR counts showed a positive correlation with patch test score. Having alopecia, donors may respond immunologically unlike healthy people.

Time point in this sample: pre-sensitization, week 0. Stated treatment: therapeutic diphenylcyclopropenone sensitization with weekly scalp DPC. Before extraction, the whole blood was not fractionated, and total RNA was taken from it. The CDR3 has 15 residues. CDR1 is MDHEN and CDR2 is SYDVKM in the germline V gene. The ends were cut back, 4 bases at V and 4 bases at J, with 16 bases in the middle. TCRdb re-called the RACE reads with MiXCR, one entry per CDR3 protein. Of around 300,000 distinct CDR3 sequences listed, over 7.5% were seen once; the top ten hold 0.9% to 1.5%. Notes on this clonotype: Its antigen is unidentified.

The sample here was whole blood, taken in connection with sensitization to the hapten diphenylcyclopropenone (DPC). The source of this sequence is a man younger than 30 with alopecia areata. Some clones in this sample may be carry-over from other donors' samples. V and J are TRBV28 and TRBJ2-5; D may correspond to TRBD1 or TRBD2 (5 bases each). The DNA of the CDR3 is TGTGCCAGCAGTTCCCGGGACGGGCGGGTAGAGACCCAGTACTTC. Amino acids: CASSSRDGRVETQYF.